The entry that follows covers one T cell receptor beta chain sequence. The antigen is undetermined. This sample was included in a study of cytomegalovirus exposure and HLA in healthy donors. This CDR3 spans 10 amino acids. Germline assignment: CDR1 MNHNY and CDR2 SVGAGI (reference sequence). V was clipped by 8 bases and J by 4 bases, with 5 bases between them. PCR employed 60 Vbeta and 13 Jbeta primers. TCRdb's copy holds only in-frame clones and misses some; the assay was immunoSEQ multiplex PCR. The table lists 190,000 or so clones, 80% of them singletons. Study observations and caveats: Generally TCR sequences proved uncommon, though certain public TCRs appeared in numerous donors.

The chain links TRBV6-6 to TRBJ1-2; D gene unclear. This sequence originates from a boy under 18 in good health and CMV-seronegative. Sequenced: PBMCs. In DNA form, the CDR3 reads TGTGCCAGCTCGGGCTATGGCTACACCTTC. Residues: CASSGYGYTF.